The T cell receptor (beta chain) described here comes from a study of neoadjuvant nivolumab and ipilimumab in lung cancer. The assay was immunoSEQ multiplex PCR, and TCRdb's table has in-frame clones only and misses some. The data hold tens of thousands of clones, with approximately 90% observed a single time. CDR1 and CDR2 (germline): SGHKS, YYEKEE (reference sequence). The CDR3 extends over 13 amino acids. V was clipped by 3 bases and J by 2 bases, with 8 bases between them. This specimen consisted of peripheral blood, obtained after neoadjuvant nivolumab, alone or with ipilimumab, at or shortly before surgery. The rearrangement uses TRBV5-5 and TRBJ1-2; the D gene is possibly TRBD1 (6 bases). The source of this sequence is an adult with non-small cell lung cancer. The CDR3 DNA sequence: TGTGCCAGCAGCTCAGGACAGAACTATGGCTACACCTTC. Protein: CASSSGQNYGYTF.